This section outlines one T cell receptor (beta chain) sequence together with its context. As yet, its antigen is unknown. The data were taken from a study of shared clonotypes between healthy human individuals. Assay used: immunoSEQ multiplex PCR; TCRdb lists only in-frame clones, some missing. The repertoire holds about 470,000 clones, roughly 77% seen once, with 13% in the top ten. The CDR3 has 15 residues. CDR1 and CDR2 from the germline V gene are SGHRS and YFSETQ. The ends lost 3 bases at V and 4 bases at J; junction bases unmatched: 5. Findings and caveats of the study: Sequencing depth was a factor that was expected to affect clonotype sharing among donors.

The donors, healthy adults who were HIV-negative, had experienced no recent acute infections or vaccinations. Unsorted samples, those not sorted, used roughly 87 million PBMCs for genomic DNA. The sequencing input was PBMCs. This chain joins TRBV5-1 and TRBJ2-2, with 8 bases matching TRBD1. The receptor comes from a woman in her 40s in good health. Some clones in this sample may be carry-over from other donors' samples. The CDR3 region is CASSWTGSGTGELFF. For the CDR3, the DNA is TGCGCCAGCAGCTGGACAGGGTCAGGCACCGGGGAGCTGTTTTTT.